One and the same sample provided the 14 T cell receptor beta chains below, sequenced in a study of shared clonotypes between healthy human individuals (dated by TCRdb to about 2020). The library was built by means of the immunoSEQ multiplex PCR assay. TCRdb took over this immuneACCESS table, retaining in-frame rearrangements with V and J assigned. Such tables are incomplete; in checked studies, under half of the missing clones stem from an unresolved V gene, and the remainder is unexplained. The sample table shows more than 1 million clones, and about 84% are seen once. The top ten constitute around 0.47% of the sample. Material for sequencing was memory CD4+ T cells from PBMCs. Sample cell subset or site, as interpreted from the label and publication: CD45RA-negative fraction. The receptors shown here come from a young man in good health. Some clones in this sample may be carry-over from other donors' samples.

This chain's CDR3 is CASRPPAGTNVGTEAFF. The CDR3 nucleotides are TGTGCCAGCAGACCTCCGGCAGGCACAAACGTGGGCACTGAAGCTTTCTTT. The chain uses TRBV14 and TRBJ1-1, with D uncertain. The CDR3 runs to 17 residues. V dropped 6 bases and J dropped 4 bases, with 24 bases sitting between them. Looked up from germline, CDR1 is SGHDN and CDR2 is FVKESK.

This clone was seen more than once but under ten times. The chain employs TRBV28 and TRBJ1-2, with a tentative D call TRBD1 (5 bases). V was pared by 5 bases and J by 6 bases, with 16 bases between. This CDR3 has 14 amino acids. CDR1 MDHEN and CDR2 SYDVKM come from the germline V gene. The CDR3 sequence is CASSQSATAHGYTF. The CDR3 DNA reads TGTGCCAGCAGTCAATCTGCGACAGCGCATGGCTACACCTTC.

V is TRBV7-3 and J is TRBJ2-4, with D perhaps given as TRBD1 or TRBD2 (5 bases each). The germline CDR1 and CDR2 sequences are SGHTA and FQGTGA. V was cut by 5 bases and J by 8 bases, with 16 bases left in between. The CDR3 loop spans 14 amino acids. The CDR3 region has the DNA TGTGCCAGCAGCCCAACCGGGACGAGGGACATTCAGTACTTC. This encodes CASSPTGTRDIQYF.

This clone was seen more than once but under ten times. The rearrangement links TRBV11-2 to TRBJ2-3; tentative D call: TRBD2 (6 bases). V lost 5 bases, J lost 6 bases, and 15 bases lay in between. The CDR3 loop spans 14 amino acids. Germline lookup yields CDR1 SGHAT and CDR2 FQNNGV. CDR3 amino acids: CASSVGLVVDTQYF. Written as DNA, the CDR3 is TGTGCCAGCAGCGTGGGACTCGTAGTGGATACGCAGTATTTT. Full variable domain (missing parts from reference TRBV11-2 and TRBJ2-3): EAGVAQSPRYKIIEKRQSVAFWCNPISGHATLYWYQQILGQGPKLLIQFQNNGVVDDSQLPKDRFSAERLKGVDSTLKIQPAKLEDSAVYLCASSVGLVVDTQYFGPGTRLTVL.

The rearrangement links TRBV2 to TRBJ2-6; maybe TRBD2 (5 bases). Germline lookup yields CDR1 SNHLY and CDR2 FYNNEI. The CDR3 has 15 amino acids. The germline V and J ends were trimmed by 6 bases and 0 bases, with 9 bases remaining between them. The DNA of the CDR3 is TGTGCCAGCAGCCGTGACTACTCTGGGGCCAACGTCCTGACTTTC. The encoded protein is CASSRDYSGANVLTF.

V is TRBV28 and J is TRBJ1-5; D remains ambiguous. CDR1 MDHEN and CDR2 SYDVKM come from the germline V gene. V dropped 7 bases and J dropped 3 bases, with 10 bases sitting between them. The CDR3 sequence is 13 residues long. This CDR3 is CASTSTPNQPQHF. The CDR3 region has the DNA TGTGCCAGCACCTCCACCCCCAATCAGCCCCAGCATTTT.

This sequence joins TRBV28 and TRBJ2-3; no clear D. V lost 8 bases and J lost 4, with 4 bases in between. Germline V lookup: CDR1 MDHEN, CDR2 SYDVKM. The CDR3 runs 10 residues. CDR3 protein: CASGADTQYF. DNA of the CDR3: TGTGCCAGCGGAGCAGATACGCAGTATTTT.

This clone was detected once. The chain is built from TRBV28 and TRBJ2-2; 8 bases line up with TRBD1. Germline values: CDR1 MDHEN, CDR2 SYDVKM. The CDR3 length is 15 residues. V lost 6 bases to trimming and J lost 4 bases; unmatched junction nucleotides: 7. Written as DNA, the CDR3 is TGTGCCAGCAGGCGCCGGACAGGGCCCACCGGGGAGCTGTTTTTT. The encoded protein is CASRRRTGPTGELFF. Complete variable domain (other parts from reference TRBV28 and TRBJ2-2): DVKVTQSSRYLVKRTGEKVFLECVQDMDHENMFWYRQDPGLGLRLIYFSYDVKMKEKGDIPEGYSVSREKKERFSLILESASTNQTSMYLCASRRRTGPTGELFFGEGSRLTVL.

The CDR3 DNA reads as TGTGCCAGCAGTCCACAGGGGGCAGGAAGCAATCAGCCCCAGCATTTT. Protein sequence: CASSPQGAGSNQPQHF. The chain recombines TRBV7-2 with TRBJ1-5; 9 bases map to TRBD1. The CDR3 extends over 16 amino acids. Germline trimming cut 6 bases from V and 1 base from J; bases unmatched to any gene: 7. Germline V gene data show CDR1 as SGHTA and CDR2 as FQGNSA.

CDR3 loop: CASSLEPQTETQYF. The CDR3 bases are TGTGCCAGCAGCTTGGAACCCCAGACTGAGACCCAGTACTTC. This chain links TRBV5-4 with TRBJ2-5; D is uncertain. The CDR3 contains 14 residues. Trimming removed 0 bases at V and 5 bases at J, with 11 bases between. Per germline, CDR1 SGHNT and CDR2 YYREEE (reference sequence). Drawing the rest from reference TRBV5-4 and TRBJ2-5, the complete variable domain is ETGVTQSPTHLIKTRGQQVTLRCSSQSGHNTVSWYQQALGQGPQFIFQYYREEENGRGNFPPRFSGLQFPNYSSELNVNALELDDSALYLCASSLEPQTETQYFGPGTRLLVL.

This clone appeared many times. V is TRBV28 and J is TRBJ2-5, with TRBD2 identical over 7 bases. The germline gives CDR1 MDHEN, CDR2 SYDVKM. Germline trimming cut 6 bases from V and 5 bases from J; bases unmatched to any gene: 15. This CDR3 spans 16 amino acids. The CDR3 DNA sequence: TGTGCCAGCAGCTCCCCCCGGCCGGGAGGTAGGGAGACCCAGTACTTC. Amino acids: CASSSPRPGGRETQYF.

This clone came up once. The V call is TRBV2, the J call TRBJ1-5; the match to TRBD1 covers 8 bases. Per the germline V gene, CDR1 is SNHLY and CDR2 is FYNNEI. V trimming: 8 bases; J trimming: 0 bases; junction bases outside the gene matches: 6. CDR3 length equals 15 residues. CDR3 amino acids: CASGQGSNSNQPQHF. DNA of the CDR3: TGTGCCAGCGGACAGGGCTCTAATAGCAATCAGCCCCAGCATTTT.

The V gene is TRBV28, the J gene TRBJ1-2; D not certain. The germline gives CDR1 MDHEN, CDR2 SYDVKM. This CDR3 contains 13 residues. V was trimmed by 7 bases and J by 7 bases, leaving 16 bases between them. This chain's CDR3 is CASTKGWGGGYTF. The CDR3, as DNA: TGTGCCAGCACCAAAGGGTGGGGTGGTGGCTACACCTTC.

This clone is a singleton in its sample. The chain is built from TRBV27 and TRBJ1-2; 11 nucleotides align to TRBD1. The V gene end was trimmed by 7 bases and the J gene end by 2 bases; junction bases not matched to a gene: 12. CDR3 length: 17 amino acids. Germline V gene lookup returns CDR1 MNHEY and CDR2 SMNVEV (reference sequence). The CDR3 sequence is CASKGRTGTGGNYGYTF. CDR3 DNA sequence: TGTGCCAGCAAGGGGAGAACCGGGACAGGGGGAAACTATGGCTACACCTTC.